This T cell receptor (beta chain) is drawn from a study of T-cell reconstitution after alpha-beta-depleted transplantation in children. Whole-study findings and limits: Alpha-beta T cells about two months after transplant reportedly derived from several hundred expanded graft clones. Among T cells one year after transplant, newly produced cells accounted for most counts and diversity. Some patients showed high day-60 TCRbeta diversity, which derived from surviving recipient T cells and thymic progenitors.

This clonotype was detected a few times. Its antigen is undetermined. The TCRbeta library was prepared with unique molecular identifiers. TCRdb reprocessed the PCR reads with MiXCR, giving one entry per CDR3 protein. The data contain about 250,000 distinct CDR3 sequences, roughly a quarter of them singletons. V lost 1 base, J lost 0 bases, and 7 bases lay in between. The CDR3 consists of 15 residues. Germline CDR1 is SEHNR and CDR2 is FQNEAQ (reference sequence). The sample was PBMCs, mostly from graft donor cells, taken 360 days after TCRalphabeta/CD19-depleted stem cell transplant. The chain couples TRBV7-9 to TRBJ1-5; no definite D call. The receptor's source is a female patient younger than 10 who had a stem cell transplant for congenital amegakaryocytic thrombocytopenia, so the T cells may come from the graft donor. The DNA of the CDR3 is TGTGCCAGCAGCTTAGGACACTATAGCAATCAGCCCCAGCATTTT. As protein: CASSLGHYSNQPQHF. Together with reference TRBV7-9 and TRBJ1-5, the CDR3 gives the full variable domain: DTGVSQNPRHKITKRGQNVTFRCDPISEHNRLYWYRQTLGQGPEFLTYFQNEAQLEKSRLLSDRFSAERPKGSFSTLEIQRTEQGDSAMYLCASSLGHYSNQPQHFGDGTRLSIL.